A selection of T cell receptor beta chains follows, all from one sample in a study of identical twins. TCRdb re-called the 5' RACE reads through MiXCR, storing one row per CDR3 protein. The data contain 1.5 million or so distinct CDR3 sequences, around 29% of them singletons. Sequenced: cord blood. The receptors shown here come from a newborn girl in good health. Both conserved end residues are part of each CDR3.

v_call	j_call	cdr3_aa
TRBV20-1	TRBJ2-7	CSARKGASYEQYF
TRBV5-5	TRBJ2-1	CASTPTANEQFF
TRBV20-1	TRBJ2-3	CSAQFLVSSTDTQYF
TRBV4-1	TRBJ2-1	CASSQDTRSALSYNEQFF
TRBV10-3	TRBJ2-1	CASAGGGTHNEQFF
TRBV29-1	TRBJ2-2	CSAWGLLTGELFF
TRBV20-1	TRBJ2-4	CSARDPGVVAKNIQYF
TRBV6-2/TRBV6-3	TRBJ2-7	CASSYHSTYNEQYF
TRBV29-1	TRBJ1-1	CSVGRGSVPTEAFF
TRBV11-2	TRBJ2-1	CASSLVGRGGGNEQFF
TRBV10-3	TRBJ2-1	CAIRDHPLSEQFF
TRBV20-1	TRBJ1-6	CSARDRQGLSPLHF
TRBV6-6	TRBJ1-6	CASSSYLQGYNSPLHF
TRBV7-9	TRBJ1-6	CASSLADSYNSPLHF
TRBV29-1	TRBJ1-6	CSVGTGTNPPLHF
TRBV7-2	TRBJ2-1	CASSRPRVTNEQFF
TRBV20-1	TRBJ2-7	CSALTSGRVYEQYF
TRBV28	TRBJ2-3	CASSVIAGDDTQYF
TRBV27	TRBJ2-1	CASSLPRLAGSSHEQFF
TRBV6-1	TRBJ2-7	CASSRPSSSYEQYF
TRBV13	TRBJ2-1	CASSLDTNEQFF
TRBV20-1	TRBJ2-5	CSARDGEYQETQYF
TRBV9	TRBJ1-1	CASSVGAGGEAFF
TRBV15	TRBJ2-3	CATSLRQGGTDTQYF
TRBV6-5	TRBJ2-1	CACSYGTSGDLSYNEQFF
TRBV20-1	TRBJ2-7	CSALEGSYEQYF
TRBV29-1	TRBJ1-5	CSVGGTANQPQHF
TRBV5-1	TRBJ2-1	CASRPTSGGAYNEQFF
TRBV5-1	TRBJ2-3	CASSFGAGLADTQYF
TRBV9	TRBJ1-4	CASSFQTDPDEKLFF
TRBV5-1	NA	CASSLIAGGPESREQYF
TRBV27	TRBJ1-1	CASSFRALGRAFF
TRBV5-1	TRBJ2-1	CASSRTSGRADEQFF
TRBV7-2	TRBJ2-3	CASSSPSADTQYF
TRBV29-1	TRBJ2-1	CSVTGLAPRDEQFF
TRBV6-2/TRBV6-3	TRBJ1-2	CASSIYGDYGYTF
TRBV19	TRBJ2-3	CASRSPGLAGFTDTQYF
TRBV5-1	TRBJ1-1	CASSRGREAEAFF
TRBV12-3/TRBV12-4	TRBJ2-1	CASSPGWGAYNEQFF
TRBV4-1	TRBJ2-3	CASSQGRAPGDTQYF
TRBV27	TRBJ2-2	CASSWGQGAGELFF
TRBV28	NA	CASSLGQGLLAGGYEQYF
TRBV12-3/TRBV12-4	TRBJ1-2	CASSHTGTSNYGYTF
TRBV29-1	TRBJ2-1	CSVEVVRGNFNEQFF
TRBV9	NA	CASRGTTSETQYF
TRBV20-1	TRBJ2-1	CSAQRGGYNEQFF